This entry is about one T cell receptor beta chain. This sequence may be a read error, since a much larger clone differs from it by one base. TCRdb used MiXCR to reprocess the 5' RACE reads, holding one entry per CDR3 protein. Among about 92,000 distinct CDR3 sequences listed, roughly 10% were seen once. The CDR3 length is 17 residues. The V and J ends lost 7 bases and 4 bases, in that order; junction bases with no gene match: 16. Germline V CDR1 and CDR2: SEHNR, FQNEAQ (reference sequence). The data were taken from a study of CD8 T cells in ankylosing spondylitis. The chain is built from TRBV7-9 and TRBJ2-1, with TRBD1 matching 7 bases. This clonotype originated in a male donor with ankylosing spondylitis or in good health (not recorded which). The source material was blood, either unsorted or a sorted T cell fraction (not recorded which). In DNA form, the CDR3 reads TGTGCCAGCATCCTCGGGACAGTCGCTCTACCGTACAATGAGCAGTTCTTC. Amino acids: CASILGTVALPYNEQFF.